This T cell receptor beta chain stems from a study of T cells in Graves' hyperthyroidism and ophthalmopathy. Diagnoses used clinical symptoms, serum thyroxine and TRAb, thyroid ultrasound and orbital computed tomography. Germline CDR1 and CDR2: SGDLS and YYNGEE. The CDR3 has 13 residues. Trimming removed 3 bases from V and 8 bases from J, with 11 bases in between. Amplification yielded TCR beta CDR3 regions, with RNA transcripts as the source. First-round RT-PCR of the TCR CDR3 relied on the HTBI primer set. TCRdb re-called the multiplex PCR reads with MiXCR, one entry per CDR3 protein. Of over 700,000 distinct CDR3 sequences listed, 38% are singletons. The table lists this clonotype with a count of one.

The sequencing input was blood. The V and J genes are TRBV9 and TRBJ1-4, with D possibly matching TRBD1 (6 bases). This clonotype was obtained from a man aged 18 to 29 with Graves' hyperthyroidism. The CDR3 bases are TGTGCCAGCAGCGGACCAGGGGAGGAAAAACTGTTTTTT. Translated: CASSGPGEEKLFF.